The rows below give T cell receptor beta chains drawn from one sample of a study of T cell clusters in autoimmune cytopenias. TCRdb derives one entry per CDR3 protein from the multiplex PCR reads, leaving out DNA. In total, the table holds approximately 6,400 distinct CDR3 sequences. Sequencing input: peripheral blood. The receptors originated from a human donor with an autoimmune cytopenia or autoimmune hepatitis (not recorded which). CDR3s include the opening cysteine and the closing phenylalanine or tryptophan. A clone size is listed for some rows: how often the clone was seen (once, few, many), or a class if it is expanded.

clone_size,j_call,v_call,cdr3_aa
medium-sized,TRBJ1-2,TRBV6-5,CASSYSAGQGADGYTF
medium-sized,TRBJ1-6,TRBV11-1,CASSLATYRGNSPLHF
.,TRBJ2-1,TRBV7-2,CASSPEIGGTRDEQFF
.,TRBJ2-7,TRBV11-3,CASSLNSGGSYEQYF
.,TRBJ2-5,TRBV19,CASRTGENQYF
medium-sized,TRBJ2-6,TRBV11-3,CASILLPGPPSGANVLTF
.,TRBJ1-1,TRBV6-1,CASSSGGYTEAFF
.,TRBJ2-3,TRBV7-9,CASSLGSSGGTDTQYF
medium-sized,TRBJ1-6,TRBV20-1,CSARGGNSPLHF
.,TRBJ2-1,TRBV19,CASSLEAQGNEQFF
medium-sized,TRBJ2-7,TRBV7-9,CASSHTGTRQGLYEQYF
medium-sized,TRBJ2-5,TRBV18,CASSPAGDTSETQYF
medium-sized,TRBJ2-6,TRBV15,CATSGNRGGGANVLTF
.,TRBJ2-3,TRBV10-3,CAIRTGTGPPDTQYF
.,TRBJ2-4,TRBV6-2/TRBV6-3,CASSASGTSGFLAKNIQYF
medium-sized,TRBJ1-1,TRBV29-1,CSVEVQGLRGWNTEAFF
medium-sized,TRBJ1-5,TRBV27,CASSWGRDQPQHF
medium-sized,TRBJ1-4,TRBV19,CASTPGQGNEKLFF
medium-sized,TRBJ2-3,TRBV24-1,CATSRGALRDTRVQYF
.,TRBJ2-1,TRBV30,CAWIVGMAGGRDEQFF
medium-sized,TRBJ2-5,TRBV19,CASRRSMVETQYF
medium-sized,TRBJ2-3,TRBV19,CASSISVESTDTQYF
.,TRBJ2-3,TRBV5-4,CASSAVSSTDTQYF
.,TRBJ1-2,TRBV7-9,CASNLGRQDYGYTF
.,TRBJ1-4,TRBV12-3/TRBV12-4,CASSFVAQNEKLFF
medium-sized,TRBJ2-2,TRBV6-1,CASTMGRDPNTGELFF
.,TRBJ1-3,TRBV15,CAVHRDRGQGNTIYF
.,TRBJ1-5,TRBV11-1,CASSLQGSNQPQHF
medium-sized,TRBJ2-7,TRBV6-1,CASSEASGGAYEQYF
.,TRBJ1-2,TRBV10-3,CAIRGTGLQYGYTF
.,TRBJ1-1,TRBV19,CASHYEGAGARYTEAFF
medium-sized,TRBJ2-3,TRBV15,CATSRESRTDTQYF
medium-sized,TRBJ2-3,TRBV6-5,CASSGLGGETDTQYF
.,TRBJ1-2,TRBV19,CASSLGGPGNEQFFGPGTGYTF
.,TRBJ2-1,TRBV11-3,CASSPRGDRAMNEQFF
.,TRBJ2-6,TRBV19,CASSLTSGFSGANVLTF
medium-sized,TRBJ2-3,TRBV5-7,CASGGPGSDTQYF
.,TRBJ2-3,TRBV19,CASSIDLQAWGTQYF
medium-sized,TRBJ2-4,TRBV12-3/TRBV12-4,CASRLRDRENIQYF
medium-sized,TRBJ2-1,TRBV4-3,CASSQAPYSNEQFF
.,TRBJ1-2,TRBV7-9,CASSPPRGNYGYTF
.,TRBJ1-3,TRBV6-1,CASSVGQGSSGNTIYF
medium-sized,TRBJ1-2,TRBV5-6,CASSLEGRGYGYTF
.,TRBJ1-2,TRBV11-3,CASSRDSYGYTF
.,TRBJ2-2,TRBV5-5,CASSFDSALYTGELFF
.,TRBJ1-1,TRBV12-3/TRBV12-4,CASSFPGTKNTEAFF
.,TRBJ1-2,TRBV12-3/TRBV12-4,CASSLSYRQAQNGYTF